What follows is one T cell receptor (beta chain) and its context. Primers included in the PCR were 60 Vbeta and 13 Jbeta primers. Repertoires were generated with immunoSEQ multiplex PCR, while TCRdb's copy carries only in-frame clones and drops some. The repertoire holds about 160,000 clones, roughly 80% seen once, with 7.5% to 9% in the top ten. J lost 0 bases, V lost 7 bases, and 4 bases had no gene match. The V gene's germline CDR1 is SGHNT and CDR2 YYREEE (reference sequence). CDR3 length: 16 amino acids. These data come from a study of cytomegalovirus exposure and HLA in healthy donors. The V call is TRBV5-4, the J call TRBJ2-1, with TRBD2 matching over 13 bases. The sequenced sample consisted of PBMCs. This clonotype was obtained from a male donor in good health and CMV-seropositive. As DNA, the CDR3 is TGTGCCAGCCTACTAGCGGGAGGGAGCTCCTACAATGAGCAGTTCTTC. Residues: CASLLAGGSSYNEQFF.